Here is one T cell receptor (beta chain) with its context. Generated by immunoSEQ multiplex PCR, the TCRdb table keeps only in-frame clones and is missing some. The top ten hold 0.7% of the sample, which has approximately 470,000 clones, roughly nine tenths seen once. The sample belongs to a study of blood T cell repertoires in COVID-19. CDR3 size: 15 residues. Germline V gene sequence: CDR1 SNHLY, CDR2 FYNNEI. The V end lost 5 bases, the J end lost 5 bases, and 18 bases lay between the germline ends. The chain is built from TRBV2 and TRBJ1-1; weak D call: TRBD1 (6 bases). The sample consisted of PBMCs or T cells enriched from blood (not recorded which). The sequence was collected from a woman in her late teens or twenties who had recovered from COVID-19. Here the CDR3 reads CASSSTGPEWTEAFF. The CDR3 bases are TGTGCCAGCAGTTCCACAGGGCCTGAGTGGACTGAAGCTTTCTTT.